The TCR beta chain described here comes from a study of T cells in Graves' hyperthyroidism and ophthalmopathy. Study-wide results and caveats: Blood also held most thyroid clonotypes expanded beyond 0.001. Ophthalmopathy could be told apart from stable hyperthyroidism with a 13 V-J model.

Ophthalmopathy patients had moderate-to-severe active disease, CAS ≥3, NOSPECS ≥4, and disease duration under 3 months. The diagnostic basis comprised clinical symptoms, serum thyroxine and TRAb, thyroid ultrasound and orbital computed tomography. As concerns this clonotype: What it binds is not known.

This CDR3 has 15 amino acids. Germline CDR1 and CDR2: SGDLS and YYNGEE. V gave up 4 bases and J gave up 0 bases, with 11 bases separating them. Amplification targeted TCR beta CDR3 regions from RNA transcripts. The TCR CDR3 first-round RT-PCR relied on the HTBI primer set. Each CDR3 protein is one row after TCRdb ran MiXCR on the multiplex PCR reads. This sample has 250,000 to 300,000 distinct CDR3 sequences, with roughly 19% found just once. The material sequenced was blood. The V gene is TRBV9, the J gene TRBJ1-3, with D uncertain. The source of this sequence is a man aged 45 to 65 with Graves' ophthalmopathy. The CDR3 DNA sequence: TGTGCCAGCAGCAGCGCAGCCTCCTCTGGAAACACCATATATTTT. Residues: CASSSAASSGNTIYF.